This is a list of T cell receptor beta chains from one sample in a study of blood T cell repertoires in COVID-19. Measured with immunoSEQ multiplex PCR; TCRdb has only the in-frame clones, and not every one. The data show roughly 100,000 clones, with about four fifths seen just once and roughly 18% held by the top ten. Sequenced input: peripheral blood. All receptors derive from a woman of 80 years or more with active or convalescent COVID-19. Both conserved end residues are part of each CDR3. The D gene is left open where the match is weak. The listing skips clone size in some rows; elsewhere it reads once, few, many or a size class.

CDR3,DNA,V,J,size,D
CASSQDHGGSTDTQYF,TGCGCCAGCAGCCAAGATCACGGGGGAAGCACAGATACGCAGTATTTT,TRBV4-3,TRBJ2-3,once,.
CASSLAGGPHEQFF,TGTGCCAGCAGCTTAGCGGGAGGGCCCCATGAGCAGTTCTTC,TRBV7-2,TRBJ2-1,few,TRBD2
CASSQAGADTQYF,TGTGCCAGCAGCCAAGCGGGAGCAGATACGCAGTATTTT,TRBV4-2,TRBJ2-3,.,.
CASSPGQGGIYNEQFF,TGTGCCAGCAGTCCTGGACAGGGAGGGATCTACAATGAGCAGTTCTTC,TRBV28,TRBJ2-1,once,.
CASSSPRQSPGSF,TGTGCCAGCAGTTCCCCGAGACAGTCCCCCGGTAGCTTT,TRBV28,TRBJ1-6,.,.
CASRKSGGEKLFF,TGTGCCAGCAGAAAGTCAGGAGGTGAAAAACTGTTTTTT,TRBV7-8,TRBJ1-4,.,.
CASSLEPAGNQETQYF,TGTGCCAGCAGTTTAGAACCAGCGGGAAACCAAGAGACCCAGTACTTC,TRBV28,TRBJ2-5,.,TRBD2
CASSTPGQGAETQYF,TGTGCCAGCTCGACTCCGGGACAGGGGGCGGAGACCCAGTACTTC,TRBV18,TRBJ2-5,.,TRBD1
CASSRTSGASTDTQYF,TGCGCCAGCAGCCGGACTAGCGGGGCTAGCACAGATACGCAGTATTTT,TRBV5-1,TRBJ2-3,.,TRBD2
CASSQDRTRVPGELFF,TGTGCCAGCAGCCAAGATAGGACTAGAGTGCCCGGGGAGCTGTTTTTT,TRBV4-2,TRBJ2-2,few,TRBD2
CASSGTGARNQPQHF,TGTGCCAGCAGTGGAACAGGGGCTCGCAATCAGCCCCAGCATTTT,TRBV28,TRBJ1-5,few,TRBD1
CASANGLAGYNEQFF,TGTGCCAGCGCAAATGGACTAGCGGGATACAATGAGCAGTTCTTC,TRBV6-5,TRBJ2-1,.,TRBD2
CASSRFTDTQYF,TGTGCCAGTAGCCGGTTCACAGATACGCAGTATTTT,TRBV19,TRBJ2-3,.,.
CASATSGSTDTQYF,TGTGCCAGCGCGACTAGCGGGAGCACAGATACGCAGTATTTT,TRBV28,TRBJ2-3,.,TRBD2
CASSRTGTLNYGYTF,TGTGCCAGCAGTCGGACAGGGACCCTTAACTATGGCTACACCTTC,TRBV6-2/TRBV6-3,TRBJ1-2,.,TRBD1
CASSGGAAFNEQFF,TGTGCCAGCAGCGGCGGGGCGGCATTTAATGAGCAGTTCTTC,TRBV11-2,TRBJ2-1,.,.
CASSLGLAVSSELFF,TGCGCCAGCAGCTTGGGACTAGCGGTTTCCAGTGAGCTGTTTTTT,TRBV5-1,TRBJ2-2,.,TRBD2
CASSASGGARLNYGYTF,TGTGCCAGTAGTGCCTCAGGGGGCGCGAGGTTGAACTATGGCTACACCTTC,TRBV19,TRBJ1-2,.,TRBD1
CATRSFQETQYF,TGTGCCACCAGGAGCTTCCAAGAGACCCAGTACTTC,TRBV10-3,TRBJ2-5,.,.
CASTPQGTGVETQYF,TGCGCCAGCACCCCACAGGGGACAGGTGTGGAGACCCAGTACTTC,TRBV5-1,TRBJ2-5,.,TRBD1
CASSPGTGDNQPQHF,TGTGCCAGCAGCCCTGGGACAGGAGACAATCAGCCCCAGCATTTT,TRBV7-2,TRBJ1-5,.,TRBD1
CASSYGPQGALDNEQFF,TGTGCCAGCAGCTACGGACCACAGGGGGCGCTGGACAATGAGCAGTTCTTC,TRBV7-3,TRBJ2-1,.,TRBD1
CASSLVSGQGAPYEQYF,TGCGCCAGCAGCTTGGTGTCGGGACAGGGGGCGCCTTACGAGCAGTACTTC,TRBV5-1,TRBJ2-7,.,TRBD1
CASSQEVAGVAYEQYF,TGCGCCAGCAGCCAAGAGGTAGCGGGAGTAGCCTACGAGCAGTACTTC,TRBV4-1,TRBJ2-7,.,TRBD2
CASSLGQVRIATNEKLFF,TGTGCCAGCTCACTCGGACAGGTTCGGATTGCAACTAATGAAAAACTGTTTTTT,TRBV18,TRBJ1-4,.,TRBD1
CASSLRGQGAPNTEAFF,TGCGCCAGCAGCTTGAGGGGACAGGGGGCTCCGAACACTGAAGCTTTCTTT,TRBV5-1,TRBJ1-1,.,TRBD1
CATLERERGQETQYF,TGTGCCACCTTGGAGCGGGAGAGGGGCCAAGAGACCCAGTACTTC,TRBV6-5,TRBJ2-5,.,TRBD2
CASSQDSQGLNTEAFF,TGCGCCAGCAGCCAAGATTCACAGGGCTTGAACACTGAAGCTTTCTTT,TRBV4-1,TRBJ1-1,.,.
CASSSTSMTGWNSPLHF,TGTGCCAGCAGCTCGACTTCCATGACAGGGTGGAATTCACCCCTCCACTTT,TRBV5-4,TRBJ1-6,.,TRBD1
CASSMDRVLNEQFF,TGTGCCAGTAGTATGGACAGGGTACTGAATGAGCAGTTCTTC,TRBV19,TRBJ2-1,.,TRBD1
CASRDSGTFPPRDF,TGCGCCAGCAGGGATTCCGGGACATTCCCTCCCCGGGACTTC,TRBV5-1,TRBJ2-7,.,.
CASELRAGANVLTF,TGTGCCAGCGAACTTCGGGCTGGGGCCAACGTCCTGACTTTC,TRBV5-8,TRBJ2-6,.,.
CASSYSGTSGGF,TGTGCCAGCAGTTACTCTGGGACTAGCGGGGGGTTC,TRBV2,TRBJ2-4,.,TRBD2
CASSYTQGLYEQYF,TGTGCCAGCAGTTACACTCAAGGACTCTACGAGCAGTACTTC,TRBV6-5,TRBJ2-7,.,.
CASSDRGLNTGELFF,TGTGCCAGCAGTGACAGGGGACTGAACACCGGGGAGCTGTTTTTT,TRBV6-4,TRBJ2-2,.,.
CATSDPGQGSYEQFF,TGTGCCACCAGTGATCCGGGACAGGGCAGCTATGAGCAGTTCTTC,TRBV24-1,TRBJ2-1,.,TRBD1
CASSAEHSGANVLTF,TGTGCCAGCAGTGCGGAGCACTCTGGGGCCAACGTCCTGACTTTC,TRBV6-4,TRBJ2-6,.,.
CASSTRARDRGLGEQYF,TGTGCCAGTAGTACTAGAGCCCGGGACAGGGGGCTGGGGGAGCAGTACTTC,TRBV19,TRBJ2-7,.,TRBD1
CASSQAGLAGSYNEQFF,TGCGCCAGCAGCCAAGCGGGACTAGCGGGATCCTACAATGAGCAGTTCTTC,TRBV4-3,TRBJ2-1,.,TRBD2
CASRPQGTWGNTEAFF,TGTGCCAGCAGGCCGCAGGGAACTTGGGGAAACACTGAAGCTTTCTTT,TRBV6-6,TRBJ1-1,.,.
CSASNGGGRAGELFF,TGCAGTGCTAGTAATGGCGGCGGGAGGGCCGGGGAGCTGTTTTTT,TRBV20-1,TRBJ2-2,few,TRBD2